The T cell receptor beta chain described here comes from a study of OX40 agonist ivuxolimab in advanced cancers. Any history of autoimmune disease or systemic immunosuppression disqualified patients. Blood samples were obtained at baseline, cycle 4 day 1, and cycle 7 day 1. This CDR3 spans 13 amino acids. Trimming took 2 bases from V and 5 from J, leaving 8 bases between them. Germline CDR1 reads SGHVS; CDR2 reads FNYEAQ. As concerns this clone: Its cognate antigen is unknown. The sample has other DNA sequences that encode this CDR3 too.

The assay was immunoSEQ multiplex PCR, and TCRdb's table has in-frame clones only and misses some. Among 100,000 to 120,000 clones listed, under 95% were seen once. Study outcomes and limitations: Dosing at 0.1 to 3.0 mg/kg was accompanied by clonal expansion of CD4+ and CD8+ blood T cells by week 6.

The sequences come from CD4+ or CD8+ T cells sorted from blood, collected in a trial of the OX40 agonist ivuxolimab. This TCR came from an adult with an advanced solid tumor such as melanoma, head and neck, liver or kidney cancer. This chain joins TRBV7-6 and TRBJ2-3, with unresolved D. Here the CDR3 reads CASSLSRGDTQYF. The CDR3 DNA reads TGTGCCAGCAGCTTAAGCCGTGGAGATACGCAGTATTTT.